Sequencing of this T cell receptor beta chain was carried out in a study of T cell repertoires and HLA-DP antigens. Study-wide results and caveats: No separate analysis of naive versus memory CD4+ cells was done. Total CD4+ responders were stimulated by HeLa antigen-presenting cells. Sorted CD137+ cells had clonality around 0.39 against both alloantigens, versus around 0.04 pre-culture.

Generated by immunoSEQ multiplex PCR, the TCRdb table keeps only in-frame clones and is missing some. Among around 90,000 clones listed, around nine tenths were seen once. This clone was observed a few times. Its antigen is unknown. Looked up from germline, CDR1 is SGHVS and CDR2 is FQNEAQ. The germline V and J ends were trimmed by 4 bases and 5 bases, with 14 bases remaining between them. The CDR3 is made up of 14 amino acids. The sequence came from a man aged 50 to 59 in good health and CMV-seronegative. Source material: CD4+ T cells from PBMCs. The chain uses TRBV7-8 and TRBJ1-1, with a weak D call TRBD1 (5 bases). In DNA form, the CDR3 reads TGTGCCAGCAGCTGGGAGGGAGGGGTAACTGAAGCTTTCTTT. The encoded protein is CASSWEGGVTEAFF.